Here is one T cell receptor (beta chain) with its context. What it recognizes is unknown. Every sample had roughly 9.1 x 10^4 of its TCR templates assayed. Sequencing was performed with immunoSEQ multiplex PCR; in TCRdb, only in-frame clones are kept and a portion is missing. The profile covers tens of thousands of clones, with 95% to 98% appearing a single time and 0.64% taken by the ten largest. This record comes from a study of siplizumab effects on memory and regulatory T cells. Study-wide findings and caveats: Major contributors to the alloresponse seemed to be naive T cells, which also appeared more diverse than memory cells. Solely a minor proportion of alloreactive clones could be assigned to unstimulated subsets. Roughly 80-95% of proliferating CD4+ or CD8+ clones lacked a naive or memory phenotype that could be assigned.

The trim removed 4 bases at V and 0 bases at J, leaving 14 bases unmatched. This CDR3 is built from 20 residues. Germline V lookup: CDR1 SGDLS, CDR2 YYNGEE. The source of this sequence is a human donor in good health. The V and J genes are TRBV9 and TRBJ2-1, with 12 bases fitting TRBD1. Material for sequencing was naive CD4+ T cells sorted from blood. The CDR3 DNA reads TGTGCCAGCAGCCCGAGAGGGACAGGGGGCCGTTATAGCTCCTACAATGAGCAGTTCTTC. Its protein product is CASSPRGTGGRYSSYNEQFF.